Below, 9 T cell receptor beta chains from the same sample are listed, as sequenced in a study of blood T cell repertoires in COVID-19. Produced via immunoSEQ multiplex PCR; TCRdb's table is partial and in-frame only. The sample has 70,000 to 95,000 clones, approximately 82% seen once; the top ten hold approximately 20%. The sample was peripheral blood. Receptor source: a woman between 45 and 65 years old with acute or convalescent COVID-19.

The chain recombines TRBV9 with TRBJ1-2; D is unclear. The CDR3 sequence is 13 residues long. Trimming took off 4 bases at V and 8 bases at J, with 15 bases between the two ends. Germline CDR1 and CDR2: SGDLS and YYNGEE. The CDR3 nucleotides read TGTGCCAGCAGCCAAAAACCGGGTTCGGGCTACACCTTC. It specifies CASSQKPGSGYTF.

The chain has TRBV19 and TRBJ1-1, with 7 bases that match TRBD1. The CDR3 totals 14 residues. V lost 6 bases to trimming and J lost 2 bases; unmatched junction nucleotides: 6. Germline CDR1 reads LNHDA; CDR2 reads SQIVND (reference sequence). In nucleotides, the CDR3 is TGTGCCAGTAGAACGGACAGGCCCAACACTGAAGCTTTCTTT. This encodes CASRTDRPNTEAFF.

V is TRBV9 and J is TRBJ2-7; 7 bases map to TRBD1. The CDR3 contains 13 residues. After removal of 4 bases from V and 0 bases from J, the junction contained 1 base not matched to a gene. In germline, CDR1 is SGDLS, CDR2 YYNGEE. The chain's CDR3 is CASSTGDSYEQYF. Written as DNA, the CDR3 is TGTGCCAGCAGCACAGGGGACTCCTACGAGCAGTACTTC.

The rearrangement links TRBV7-2 to TRBJ2-1; a weak D match, TRBD2 (6 bases). CDR3 length: 16 amino acids. V gave up 1 base and J gave up 8 bases, with 18 bases separating them. The V gene's germline CDR1 is SGHTA and CDR2 FQGNSA. The CDR3 DNA reads TGTGCCAGCAGCTTAGTAGTTCTAGCGAGAGGGGATGAGCAGTTCTTC. Protein product: CASSLVVLARGDEQFF.

This rearrangement joins TRBV3-1 (or the pseudogene TRBV3-2) to TRBJ2-3; 13 bases are shared with TRBD2. The CDR3 runs to 15 residues. Germline lookup yields CDR1 LGHDT and CDR2 YNNKEL (reference sequence). J was trimmed by 1 base and V by 8 bases; bases with no gene match: 3. The CDR3, as DNA: TGTGCCAGCGGAGGGACTAGCGGGGGCACAGATACGCAGTATTTT. It yields the protein CASGGTSGGTDTQYF.

This chain uses TRBV19 with TRBJ1-4, with D tentatively TRBD1 (5 bases). The germline V and J ends were trimmed by 5 bases and 4 bases, with 14 bases remaining between them. The CDR3 spans 15 residues. The germline gives CDR1 LNHDA, CDR2 SQIVND (reference sequence). In DNA form, the CDR3 reads TGTGCCAGTAGTGTGGAGGGGTTGGGTAATGAAAAACTGTTTTTT. Protein sequence: CASSVEGLGNEKLFF.

The chain has TRBV7-9 and TRBJ2-5; TRBD2 matches at 7 bases. This CDR3 is built from 17 residues. CDR1 and CDR2 from the germline V gene are SEHNR and FQNEAQ (reference sequence). The V gene end was trimmed by 1 base and the J gene end by 0 bases; junction bases not matched to a gene: 8. For the CDR3, the DNA is TGTGCCAGCAGCTTAGGTTTTAGCGGGCACAACCAAGAGACCCAGTACTTC. It translates to CASSLGFSGHNQETQYF.

The chain recombines TRBV5-4 with TRBJ2-7; no definite D call. Per the germline V gene, CDR1 is SGHNT and CDR2 is YYREEE (reference sequence). V was shortened by 2 bases and J by 0 bases, with 6 bases between the two germline ends. The CDR3 length is 13 residues. CDR3 amino acids: CASSFWLSYEQYF. As DNA, the CDR3 is TGTGCCAGCAGCTTTTGGCTCTCCTACGAGCAGTACTTC.

V is TRBV12-3 or TRBV12-4 and J is TRBJ1-1; D not resolved. This CDR3 spans 11 amino acids. Trimming left V 11 bases short and J 4 bases short, with 11 bases between. The CDR3 here is CAVRVGTEAFF. The CDR3 bases are TGTGCCGTGCGGGTCGGCACTGAAGCTTTCTTT.